This T cell receptor beta chain emerged from a study of T cell changes during pregnancy in multiple sclerosis. TCRdb's copy holds only in-frame clones and misses some; the assay was immunoSEQ multiplex PCR. The sample records roughly 100,000 clones, about 91% being singletons. The CDR3 loop spans 15 amino acids. The germline V gene encodes CDR1 MDHEN and CDR2 SYDVKM. With 3 bases removed from V and 2 bases from J, the gap between germline ends came to 10 bases. Source: peripheral blood, taken in the second trimester of pregnancy. This chain uses TRBV28 with TRBJ1-4; no clear D. The clonotype was recovered from a female donor with multiple sclerosis, enrolled in a pregnancy study. CDR3 loop: CASSFRGYTNEKLFF. For the CDR3, the DNA is TGTGCCAGCAGTTTTCGCGGGTATACTAATGAAAAACTGTTTTTT. Variable domain in full (rest from reference TRBV28 and TRBJ1-4): DVKVTQSSRYLVKRTGEKVFLECVQDMDHENMFWYRQDPGLGLRLIYFSYDVKMKEKGDIPEGYSVSREKKERFSLILESASTNQTSMYLCASSFRGYTNEKLFFGSGTQLSVL.